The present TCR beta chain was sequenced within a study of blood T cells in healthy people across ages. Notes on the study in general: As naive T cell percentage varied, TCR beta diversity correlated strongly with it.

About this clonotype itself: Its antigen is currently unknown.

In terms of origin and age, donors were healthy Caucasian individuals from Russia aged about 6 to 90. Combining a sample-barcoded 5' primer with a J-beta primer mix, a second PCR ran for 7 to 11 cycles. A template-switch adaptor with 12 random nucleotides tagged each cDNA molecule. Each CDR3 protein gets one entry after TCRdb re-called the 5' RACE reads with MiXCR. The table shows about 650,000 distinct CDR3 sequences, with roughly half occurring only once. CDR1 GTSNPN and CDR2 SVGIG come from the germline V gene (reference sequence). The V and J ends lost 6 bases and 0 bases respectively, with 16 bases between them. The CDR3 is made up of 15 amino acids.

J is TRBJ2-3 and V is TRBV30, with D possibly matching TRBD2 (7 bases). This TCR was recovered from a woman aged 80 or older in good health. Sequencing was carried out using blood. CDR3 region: CACQGGGSSTDTQYF. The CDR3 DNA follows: TGTGCCTGCCAAGGGGGGGGCAGTAGCACAGATACGCAGTATTTT. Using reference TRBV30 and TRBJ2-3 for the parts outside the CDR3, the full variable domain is SQTIHQWPATLVQPVGSPLSLECTVEGTSNPNLYWYRQAAGRGLQLLFYSVGIGQISSEVPQNLSASRPQDRQFILSSKKLLLSDSGFYLCACQGGGSSTDTQYFGPGTRLTVL.